The 6 T cell receptor beta chains presented below share a single source sample, sequenced in a study of CD8+CD57+ T cells in acquired aplastic anemia. Profiles of TCR beta VDJ and CDR3 were generated from a genomic DNA template. TCRdb reprocessed the reads with MiXCR, giving one entry per CDR3 protein. The sample contains fewer than 150,000 distinct CDR3 sequences, over 45% of which appear only once. Input material: sorted CD4+, CD8+, or CD8+CD57+ T cells (not recorded which) from PBMCs. Source of these receptors: a human donor in good health, serving as a control.

This clonotype came up many times. V is TRBV6-2 or TRBV6-3 and J is TRBJ1-2; 9 nucleotides line up with TRBD1. The germline V gene has CDR1 MNHEY and CDR2 SVGEGT. CDR3 length equals 15 residues. The J segment lost 8 bases and the V segment lost 8 bases, leaving 15 bases of the junction unmatched. For the CDR3, the DNA is TGTGCCAGCGCTGGACAGGGGATTGAAGGGCGGGGCTACACCTTC. This encodes CASAGQGIEGRGYTF.

V gene TRBV13 combines with J gene TRBJ2-7; TRBD1 aligns across 7 bases. The CDR3 spans 15 residues. J gave up 2 bases and V 5 bases, and 9 bases lay outside the gene matches. Per the germline V gene, CDR1 is PRHDT and CDR2 is FYEKMQ (reference sequence). As DNA, the CDR3 is TGTGCCAGCAGCCCAACCCCTAGGGGGCCCTACGAGCAGTACGTC. It translates to CASSPTPRGPYEQYV.

This clonotype was counted many times. V usage is TRBV20-1 and J usage is TRBJ1-2; TRBD1 matches 7 bases. Germline loops: CDR1 DFQATT, CDR2 SNEGSKA (reference sequence). V shed 3 bases, J shed 4 bases, and the junction held 8 bases outside the gene matches. The CDR3 runs 14 residues. In nucleotides, the CDR3 is TGCAGTGCTAGCCAACAGGGGTCCGGCTATGGCTACACCTTC. It yields the protein CSASQQGSGYGYTF.

The chain employs TRBV19 and TRBJ2-7; D not certain. Germline assignment: CDR1 LNHDA and CDR2 SQIVND (reference sequence). CDR3 size: 14 residues. The V end lost 2 bases, the J end lost 5 bases, and 13 bases lay between the germline ends. CDR3 DNA sequence: TGTGCCAGTAGTATAAGTGGCTCTTTGGACGAGCAGTACTTC. It specifies CASSISGSLDEQYF.

V and J are TRBV24-1 and TRBJ2-5; no clear D. Germline V gene sequence: CDR1 KGHDR, CDR2 SFDVKD. The CDR3 covers 13 residues. Trimming pared 5 bases from V and 3 bases from J, leaving 9 bases between. DNA of the CDR3: TGTGCCACCAGTGGCGCCAGCGAAGAGACCCAGTACTTC. Amino acids: CATSGASEETQYF.

The CDR3 region has the DNA TGTGCCAGCAGTTTAAGGACAGGGGGGAGCTCCTATAATTCACCCCTCCACTTT. This gives the protein CASSLRTGGSSYNSPLHF. The chain combines TRBV12-3 or TRBV12-4 with TRBJ1-6; TRBD1 matches 10 bases. The V gene end was trimmed by 2 bases and the J gene end by 0 bases; junction bases not matched to a gene: 4. This CDR3 comprises 18 residues.